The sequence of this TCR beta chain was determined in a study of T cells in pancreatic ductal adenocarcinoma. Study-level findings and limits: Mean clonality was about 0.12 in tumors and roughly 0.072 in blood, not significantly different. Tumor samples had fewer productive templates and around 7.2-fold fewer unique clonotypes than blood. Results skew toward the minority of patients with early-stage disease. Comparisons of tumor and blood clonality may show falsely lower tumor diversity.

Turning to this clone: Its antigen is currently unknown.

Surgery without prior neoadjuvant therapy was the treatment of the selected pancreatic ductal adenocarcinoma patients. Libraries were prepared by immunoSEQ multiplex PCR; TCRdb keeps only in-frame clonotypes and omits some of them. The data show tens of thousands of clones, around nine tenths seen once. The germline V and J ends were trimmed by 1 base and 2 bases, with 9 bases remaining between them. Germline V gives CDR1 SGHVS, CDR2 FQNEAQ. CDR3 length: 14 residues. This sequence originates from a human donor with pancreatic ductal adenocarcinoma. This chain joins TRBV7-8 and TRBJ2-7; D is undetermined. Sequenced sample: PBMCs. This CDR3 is CASSLDRMPYEQYF. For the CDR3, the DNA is TGTGCCAGCAGCTTAGATCGGATGCCCTACGAGCAGTACTTC.